These 32 T cell receptor beta chains came from one sample sequenced in a study of blood T cell repertoires in COVID-19. Generated by immunoSEQ multiplex PCR, the TCRdb table keeps only in-frame clones and is missing some. The table lists 130,000 to 150,000 clones, 88% of them singletons. Sample: peripheral blood. The receptor set was obtained from a woman aged 50 to 60 with acute or convalescent COVID-19.

The rearrangement joins TRBV3-1 (or the pseudogene TRBV3-2) to TRBJ2-3; 10 bases match TRBD1. The CDR3 runs 15 residues. Germline trimming cut 3 bases from V and 7 bases from J; bases unmatched to any gene: 7. Germline values: CDR1 LGHDT, CDR2 YNNKEL (reference sequence). CDR3 sequence: CASSHARDRGNTQYF. The CDR3 DNA reads as TGTGCCAGCAGCCACGCCCGGGACAGGGGTAATACGCAGTATTTT.

The table lists this clone with a count of one. V is TRBV30 and J is TRBJ1-6; possible D gene TRBD1, 6 bases. CDR3 size: 12 residues. Trimming took 3 bases from V and 13 from J, leaving 13 bases between them. Germline-derived CDR1 and CDR2 are GTSNPN and SVGIG (reference sequence). This CDR3 is CAWRDSGPPLHF. CDR3 sequence (DNA): TGTGCCTGGAGGGACAGCGGACCGCCCCTCCACTTT.

The chain is built from TRBV20-1 and TRBJ2-3, with a weak D call TRBD2 (6 bases). Germline CDR1 DFQATT, CDR2 SNEGSKA (reference sequence). The CDR3 is 17 amino acids. With 3 bases removed from V and 2 bases from J, the gap between germline ends came to 21 bases. The CDR3 DNA reads TGCAGTGCTAGTGCCGTGGGGTTAGCGGACGCCACAGATACGCAGTATTTT. This encodes CSASAVGLADATDTQYF.

The chain links TRBV19 to TRBJ1-5; D unclear. The CDR3 totals 13 residues. Germline lookup yields CDR1 LNHDA and CDR2 SQIVND (reference sequence). The ends were cut back, 6 bases at V and 7 bases at J, with 13 bases in the middle. The CDR3 sequence is CASSRPGNQPQHF. CDR3 nucleotides: TGTGCCAGTAGCCGACCAGGAAACCAGCCCCAGCATTTT. The whole variable domain, remainder taken from reference TRBV19 and TRBJ1-5, is DGGITQSPKYLFRKEGQNVTLSCEQNLNHDAMYWYRQDPGQGLRLIYYSQIVNDFQKGDIAEGYSVSREKKESFPLTVTSAQKNPTAFYLCASSRPGNQPQHFGDGTRLSIL.

The J gene is TRBJ1-2, the V gene TRBV6-5, with D hard to call. CDR1 MNHEY and CDR2 SVGAGI come from the germline V gene. There are 15 residues in the CDR3. Trimming shortened V by 6 bases and J by 1 base, and 15 bases separated the two germline ends. The CDR3 is CASSRYLSVNYGYTF. The CDR3, as DNA: TGTGCCAGCAGCCGTTATTTATCCGTTAACTATGGCTACACCTTC.

The rearrangement uses TRBV28 and TRBJ1-3; 8 bases map to TRBD1. The CDR3 runs to 14 residues. The V segment lost 5 bases and the J segment 7 bases; nucleotides outside the gene matches: 7. Per the germline V gene, CDR1 is MDHEN and CDR2 is SYDVKM. The CDR3 coding sequence is TGTGCCAGCAGTCCCCGGACAGGGAAGAACACCATATATTTT. This sequence encodes CASSPRTGKNTIYF. The full variable domain, completed using reference TRBV28 and TRBJ1-3, is DVKVTQSSRYLVKRTGEKVFLECVQDMDHENMFWYRQDPGLGLRLIYFSYDVKMKEKGDIPEGYSVSREKKERFSLILESASTNQTSMYLCASSPRTGKNTIYFGEGSWLTVV.

The rearrangement joins TRBV6-1 to TRBJ2-1, with D possibly matching TRBD2 (6 bases). Germline V lookup: CDR1 MNHNS, CDR2 SASEGT. This CDR3 region has 13 residues. The V end was cut by 3 bases, the J end by 8 bases, with 11 bases between. CDR3 sequence (DNA): TGTGCCAGCAGTGATTGGGAGCGGGATGAGCAGTTCTTC. Its translation: CASSDWERDEQFF.

The CDR3 region is CASIQGLYNEQFF. CDR3 in DNA: TGTGCCAGCATCCAAGGACTGTACAATGAGCAGTTCTTC. V and J are TRBV6-5 and TRBJ2-1; D may be TRBD2 (5 bases). The CDR3 has 13 amino acids. Between the trimmed V and J ends, which lost 7 bases and 4 bases, there was a span of 11 bases. In germline, CDR1 is MNHEY, CDR2 SVGAGI.

The rearrangement joins TRBV25-1 to TRBJ2-2, with 9 bases fitting TRBD1. The J segment lost 6 bases and the V segment lost 6 bases, leaving 2 bases of the junction unmatched. The germline CDR1 and CDR2 sequences are MGHDK and SYGVNS. This CDR3 has 13 residues. DNA of the CDR3: TGTGCCAGCAGGGACAGGGGAGCCGGGGAGCTGTTTTTT. Its protein is CASRDRGAGELFF.

The chain uses TRBV19 and TRBJ1-2; the D gene is possibly TRBD1 (5 bases). V lost 7 bases to trimming and J lost 4 bases, with 19 bases between them. Germline CDR1 LNHDA, CDR2 SQIVND (reference sequence). This CDR3 spans 15 amino acids. The CDR3 region is CASNPSVQASYGYTF. The CDR3 DNA reads TGTGCCAGTAACCCCTCTGTACAGGCTTCCTATGGCTACACCTTC.

The V and J genes are TRBV19 and TRBJ2-7; the D gene is possibly TRBD1 (8 bases). V gave up 4 bases and J gave up 0 bases, with 19 bases separating them. CDR3 length: 17 residues. In germline, CDR1 is LNHDA, CDR2 SQIVND (reference sequence). CDR3 sequence reads: CASSTESGTGFSYEQYF. The CDR3 nucleotides are TGTGCCAGTAGTACCGAAAGCGGGACAGGTTTCTCCTACGAGCAGTACTTC.

This clone was detected once. The chain is built from TRBV5-1 and TRBJ1-4, with D perhaps matching TRBD1 (6 bases). Germline V gene data show CDR1 as SGHRS and CDR2 as YFSETQ. The CDR3 sequence is 15 residues long. V was clipped by 4 bases and J by 8 bases, with 18 bases between them. As DNA, the CDR3 is TGCGCCAGCAGCCTCGGGACATCGAATGGCGAAAAACTGTTTTTT. Translation: CASSLGTSNGEKLFF. The variable domain in full, completed from reference TRBV5-1 and TRBJ1-4, reads KAGVTQTPRYLIKTRGQQVTLSCSPISGHRSVSWYQQTPGQGLQFLFEYFSETQRNKGNFPGRFSGRQFSNSRSEMNVSTLELGDSALYLCASSLGTSNGEKLFFGSGTQLSVL.

The CDR3 protein is CASSEVGQDYEQYF. The CDR3, as DNA: TGTGCCAGCAGTGAAGTGGGACAAGACTACGAGCAGTACTTC. The chain employs TRBV6-1 and TRBJ2-7; D may be TRBD1 (6 bases). Germline V CDR1 and CDR2: MNHNS, SASEGT. V lost 1 base and J 3 bases, leaving 10 bases between the germline ends. The CDR3 consists of 14 residues.

The chain links TRBV5-1 to TRBJ1-1; TRBD1 is a possible D gene (6 bases). In germline, CDR1 is SGHRS, CDR2 YFSETQ. V was shortened by 3 bases and J by 6 bases, with 18 bases between the two germline ends. The CDR3 is 15 amino acids. For the CDR3, the DNA is TGCGCCAGCAGCTACCCTCTTACAGGGAGCCCTGAAGCTTTCTTT. It specifies CASSYPLTGSPEAFF.

The chain employs TRBV7-2 and TRBJ2-5; 7 positions agree with TRBD1. V shed 2 bases, J shed 3 bases, and the junction held 3 bases outside the gene matches. The CDR3 length is 14 residues. From germline, CDR1 is SGHTA and CDR2 FQGNSA. This CDR3 is CASSLTGVEETQYF. For the CDR3, the DNA is TGTGCCAGCAGCTTAACAGGGGTCGAAGAGACCCAGTACTTC.

This sequence joins TRBV3-1 (or the pseudogene TRBV3-2) and TRBJ2-7, with D possibly matching TRBD1 (6 bases). The CDR3 is 13 residues long. The ends were cut back, 4 bases at V and 3 bases at J, with 10 bases in the middle. Germline assignment: CDR1 LGHDT and CDR2 YNNKEL (reference sequence). CDR3 amino acids: CASSRDMDYEQYF. The CDR3 DNA is TGTGCCAGCAGCCGGGACATGGACTACGAGCAGTACTTC.

The rearrangement joins TRBV6-5 to TRBJ1-5; 7 positions match TRBD1. Germline V gene sequence: CDR1 MNHEY, CDR2 SVGAGI. The CDR3 is 14 amino acids. The V gene end was trimmed by 6 bases and the J gene end by 1 base; junction bases not matched to a gene: 3. In DNA form, the CDR3 reads TGTGCCAGCAGGTCGGACAGGAGCAATCAGCCCCAGCATTTT. This encodes CASRSDRSNQPQHF.

This clone was counted only a few times. The V and J genes are TRBV9 and TRBJ1-1; a weak D match, TRBD1 (5 bases). The germline CDR1 and CDR2 sequences are SGDLS and YYNGEE. The CDR3 length is 14 residues. V shed 0 bases and J shed 6 bases, with 12 bases lying between them. For the CDR3, the DNA is TGTGCCAGCAGCGTAGCCCCCCAGGGCGCTGAAGCTTTCTTT. This sequence encodes CASSVAPQGAEAFF.

This clone came up a few times. The chain combines TRBV3-1 (or the pseudogene TRBV3-2) with TRBJ1-2; D uncertain. Trimming removed 1 base from V and 5 bases from J, with 14 bases in between. CDR1 is LGHDT and CDR2 is YNNKEL in the germline V gene (reference sequence). The CDR3 has 15 amino acids. The CDR3: CASSQASVMRYGYTF. CDR3 coding DNA: TGTGCCAGCAGCCAAGCGAGTGTGATGAGGTATGGCTACACCTTC.

The chain employs TRBV5-4 and TRBJ2-1, with D possibly matching TRBD2 (6 bases). Germline values: CDR1 SGHNT, CDR2 YYREEE (reference sequence). This CDR3 spans 16 amino acids. Trimming took off 4 bases at V and 0 bases at J, with 14 bases between the two ends. The CDR3, as DNA: TGTGCCAGCAGCCCGGAGGGAGTGAGCTCCTACAATGAGCAGTTCTTC. Translated: CASSPEGVSSYNEQFF.

The chain employs TRBV29-1 and TRBJ1-2; D remains unclear. Germline V gene lookup returns CDR1 SQVTM and CDR2 ANQGSEA. The CDR3 consists of 13 residues. Trimming cost V 5 bases and J 4 bases, with 14 bases left between them. The CDR3 loop is CSVLSWESYGYTF. In DNA form, the CDR3 reads TGCAGCGTTCTTAGTTGGGAGAGCTATGGCTACACCTTC.

This clone was found once. The chain joins TRBV7-9 to TRBJ1-4; 7 nucleotides agree with TRBD1. Germline V lookup: CDR1 SEHNR, CDR2 FQNEAQ (reference sequence). There are 15 residues in the CDR3. Trimming removed 4 bases from V and 8 bases from J; junction bases left unmatched: 10. CDR3 bases: TGTGCCAGCAGCTCCCGAGACCAGGGGGGAGAAAAACTGTTTTTT. Residues: CASSSRDQGGEKLFF.

About this clone: Other nucleotide sequences in the sample specify the same CDR3. This rearrangement joins TRBV29-1 to TRBJ1-1; D ambiguous. V lost 1 base and J 0 bases, leaving 6 bases between the germline ends. Germline values: CDR1 SQVTM, CDR2 ANQGSEA. This CDR3 is 13 amino acids long. CDR3 DNA sequence: TGCAGCGTTGAAGGAGGAATGAACACTGAAGCTTTCTTT. It specifies CSVEGGMNTEAFF.

This chain uses TRBV19 with TRBJ1-3; D perhaps matches TRBD1 (6 bases). Germline-derived CDR1 and CDR2 are LNHDA and SQIVND (reference sequence). V was shortened by 3 bases and J by 2 bases, with 11 bases between the two germline ends. The length of the CDR3 is 15 residues. The DNA of the CDR3 is TGTGCCAGTAGTATTGGCGGGGGCGCTGGAAACACCATATATTTT. It encodes CASSIGGGAGNTIYF. The full variable domain, its missing parts supplied by reference TRBV19 and TRBJ1-3, is DGGITQSPKYLFRKEGQNVTLSCEQNLNHDAMYWYRQDPGQGLRLIYYSQIVNDFQKGDIAEGYSVSREKKESFPLTVTSAQKNPTAFYLCASSIGGGAGNTIYFGEGSWLTVV.

This clone was seen just once. The chain employs TRBV7-3 and TRBJ1-1, with D perhaps matching TRBD1 (6 bases). Per the germline V gene, CDR1 is SGHTA and CDR2 is FQGTGA. CDR3 length: 15 amino acids. Trimming took off 5 bases at V and 1 base at J, with 14 bases between the two ends. The DNA for the CDR3 is TGTGCCAGCAGCCCACAGGGAACCACGAACACTGAAGCTTTCTTT. Protein: CASSPQGTTNTEAFF.

This clone was recorded once. This chain links TRBV19 with TRBJ2-7; possibly TRBD2 for D (5 bases). From germline, CDR1 is LNHDA and CDR2 SQIVND (reference sequence). This CDR3 comprises 15 residues. V was trimmed by 0 bases and J by 0 bases, leaving 9 bases between them. CDR3 in DNA: TGTGCCAGTAGTATAGACCGGGGTAGCTCCTACGAGCAGTACTTC. As protein: CASSIDRGSSYEQYF. The variable domain in full, completed from reference TRBV19 and TRBJ2-7, reads DGGITQSPKYLFRKEGQNVTLSCEQNLNHDAMYWYRQDPGQGLRLIYYSQIVNDFQKGDIAEGYSVSREKKESFPLTVTSAQKNPTAFYLCASSIDRGSSYEQYFGPGTRLTVT.

The chain recombines TRBV7-2 with TRBJ1-1; 10 positions match TRBD1. CDR1 SGHTA and CDR2 FQGNSA come from the germline V gene. The CDR3 totals 17 residues. The ends lost 4 bases at V and 4 bases at J; junction bases unmatched: 12. The CDR3 DNA reads TGTGCCAGCAGCTCCCCCAACACCGGGACAGGGGTCACTGAAGCTTTCTTT. Protein sequence: CASSSPNTGTGVTEAFF.

The chain combines TRBV5-1 with TRBJ2-1, with TRBD1 matching 7 bases. After removal of 4 bases from V and 7 bases from J, the junction contained 8 bases not matched to a gene. Germline V gene data show CDR1 as SGHRS and CDR2 as YFSETQ. This CDR3 spans 14 amino acids. The CDR3 region has the DNA TGCGCCAGCAGCATACAGGGACAGCAAAATGAGCAGTTCTTC. The encoded protein is CASSIQGQQNEQFF.

CDR3 amino acids: CAISESSPGGYTF. The CDR3 nucleotides read TGTGCCATCAGTGAGTCGTCACCGGGGGGCTACACCTTC. The V gene is TRBV10-3, the J gene TRBJ1-2; D ambiguous. Germline CDR1 ENHRY, CDR2 SYGVKD. V gave up 0 bases and J gave up 8 bases, with 10 bases separating them. The CDR3 consists of 13 residues.

The chain recombines TRBV7-6 with TRBJ2-7; TRBD2 agrees at 7 bases. Trimming removed 1 base from V and 5 bases from J; junction bases left unmatched: 5. The CDR3 totals 14 residues. The germline V gene encodes CDR1 SGHVS and CDR2 FNYEAQ. This CDR3 is CASSLGGRLNEQYF. The CDR3 DNA reads as TGTGCCAGCAGCTTAGGCGGGAGACTCAACGAGCAGTACTTC. The full variable domain, its missing parts supplied by reference TRBV7-6 and TRBJ2-7, is GAGVSQSPRYKVTKRGQDVALRCDPISGHVSLYWYRQALGQGPEFLTYFNYEAQQDKSGLPNDRFSAERPEGSISTLTIQRTEQRDSAMYRCASSLGGRLNEQYFGPGTRLTVT.

The rearrangement uses TRBV29-1 and TRBJ2-7; tentative D call: TRBD1 (7 bases). In germline, CDR1 is SQVTM, CDR2 ANQGSEA. The CDR3 has 14 residues. V dropped 2 bases and J dropped 0 bases, with 11 bases sitting between them. The CDR3 sequence is CSVEFQGGSYEQYF. For the CDR3, the DNA is TGCAGCGTTGAATTCCAGGGGGGCTCCTACGAGCAGTACTTC.

V and J are TRBV18 and TRBJ1-1; D is uncertain. Trimming pared 4 bases from V and 2 bases from J, leaving 8 bases between. CDR1 KGHSH and CDR2 LQKENI come from the germline V gene. CDR3 length: 13 amino acids. Written as DNA, the CDR3 is TGTGCCAGCTCACTCCTAGGAAACACTGAAGCTTTCTTT. This encodes CASSLLGNTEAFF.